Listed below are T cell receptor beta chains from one sample, sequenced in a study of T cells in Graves' hyperthyroidism and ophthalmopathy. TCRdb redid the calling of the multiplex PCR reads with MiXCR, one entry per CDR3 protein. The table includes approximately 620,000 distinct CDR3 sequences, around 14% detected once. Input material: blood. All receptors derive from a woman in her 30s with Graves' hyperthyroidism that later progressed to Graves' ophthalmopathy. The CDR3 runs from the conserved cysteine through the conserved F or W. Fields, in order: J gene, V gene, clone size, D gene, CDR3 protein, CDR3 DNA. D genes are given only for firm matches. Not all rows give a size; the values are once, few, many and, for expanded clones, a class.

J: TRBJ2-4
V: TRBV7-8
size: many
D: .
CDR3: CASSPSKRSPYKNIQYF
DNA: TGTGCCAGCAGCCCCTCTAAACGGTCCCCCTACAAAAACATTCAGTACTTC

J: TRBJ2-7
V: TRBV7-9
size: few
D: TRBD2
CDR3: CASSSGTWTSAKTYEQYF
DNA: TGTGCCAGCAGCTCTGGGACCTGGACTAGCGCTAAAACCTACGAGCAGTACTTC

J: TRBJ2-7
V: TRBV20-1
size: few
D: TRBD2
CDR3: CSGTSGDSYEQYF
DNA: TGCAGTGGCACTAGCGGGGACTCCTACGAGCAGTACTTC

J: TRBJ2-4
V: TRBV27
size: few
D: .
CDR3: CASSLIGGAKLAKNIQYF
DNA: TGTGCCAGCAGTTTAATCGGGGGCGCAAAACTAGCCAAAAACATTCAGTACTTC

J: TRBJ2-7
V: TRBV5-1
size: few
D: TRBD2
CDR3: CASRNRAGAVGEQYF
DNA: TGCGCCAGCAGGAACCGAGCGGGAGCGGTCGGCGAGCAGTACTTC

J: TRBJ2-7
V: TRBV20-1
size: many
D: .
CDR3: CSAGYEQYF
DNA: TGCAGTGCTGGTTACGAGCAGTACTTC

J: TRBJ2-4
V: TRBV2
size: many
D: TRBD2
CDR3: CASSGLAMNIQYF
DNA: TGTGCCAGCAGTGGACTAGCGATGAACATTCAGTACTTC

J: TRBJ1-1
V: TRBV27
size: many
D: TRBD1
CDR3: CASSPSGQYLNTEAFF
DNA: TGTGCCAGCAGTCCCTCGGGACAGTACTTGAACACTGAAGCTTTCTTT

J: TRBJ1-5
V: TRBV4-1
size: few
D: TRBD1
CDR3: CASSQAIQGVYSNQPQHF
DNA: TGCGCCAGCAGCCAGGCTATTCAGGGGGTGTATAGCAATCAGCCCCAGCATTTT

J: TRBJ2-6
V: TRBV19
size: .
D: TRBD1
CDR3: CASRGPGGVSGANVLTF
DNA: TGTGCCAGTAGGGGGCCAGGGGGTGTCTCTGGGGCCAACGTCCTGACTTTC

J: TRBJ1-5
V: TRBV10-2
size: .
D: TRBD1
CDR3: CASRDRGGQPQHF
DNA: TGCGCCAGCAGGGACAGGGGTGGTCAGCCCCAGCATTTT

J: TRBJ1-2
V: TRBV30
size: many
D: TRBD1
CDR3: CAWSRAGGNGYTF
DNA: TGTGCCTGGAGTAGGGCAGGGGGAAATGGCTACACCTTC

J: TRBJ2-7
V: TRBV9
size: .
D: .
CDR3: CASSVGDGDYEQYF
DNA: TGTGCCAGCAGCGTAGGGGACGGAGACTACGAGCAGTACTTC

J: TRBJ2-3
V: TRBV6-1
size: few
D: .
CDR3: CASSDGRVRTDTQYF
DNA: TGTGCCAGCAGTGACGGCAGGGTACGGACAGATACGCAGTATTTT

J: TRBJ1-4
V: TRBV9
size: .
D: .
CDR3: CASSASPSFNEKLFF
DNA: TGTGCCAGCAGCGCCTCTCCGTCTTTTAATGAAAAACTGTTTTTT

J: TRBJ2-5
V: TRBV29-1
size: many
D: TRBD2
CDR3: CSVEVREGETQYF
DNA: TGCAGCGTTGAAGTTAGGGAGGGGGAGACCCAGTACTTC

J: TRBJ2-1
V: TRBV5-6
size: .
D: .
CDR3: CASSPWGYNEQFF
DNA: TGTGCCAGCAGCCCCTGGGGGTACAATGAGCAGTTCTTC

J: TRBJ1-1
V: TRBV12-5
size: many
D: .
CDR3: CASGLFPGQKNTEAFF
DNA: TGTGCTAGTGGTTTGTTTCCTGGACAGAAGAACACTGAAGCTTTCTTT

J: TRBJ1-2
V: TRBV27
size: many
D: .
CDR3: CASSGDYGYTF
DNA: TGTGCCAGCTCAGGGGACTATGGCTACACCTTC

J: TRBJ2-7
V: TRBV7-7
size: .
D: .
CDR3: CASSLGIGSYEQYF
DNA: TGTGCTAGCAGCTTAGGTATTGGGTCCTACGAGCAGTACTTC

J: TRBJ2-1
V: TRBV29-1
size: few
D: .
CDR3: CSVGPRLSHNEQFF
DNA: TGCAGCGTTGGTCCTAGGCTCTCCCACAATGAGCAGTTCTTC

J: TRBJ2-2
V: TRBV20-1
size: few
D: TRBD2
CDR3: CSARRPGLVNTGELFF
DNA: TGCAGTGCTAGACGGCCGGGACTAGTAAACACCGGGGAGCTGTTTTTT

J: TRBJ2-1
V: TRBV5-1
size: many
D: TRBD1
CDR3: CASSRGRQGDNEQFF
DNA: TGCGCCAGCAGCCGGGGGCGACAGGGGGACAATGAGCAGTTCTTC

J: TRBJ1-1
V: TRBV20-1
size: few
D: .
CDR3: CSARPGSGRGTEAFF
DNA: TGCAGTGCTAGGCCCGGGTCCGGTCGGGGCACTGAAGCTTTCTTT

J: TRBJ1-1
V: TRBV24-1
size: few
D: TRBD1
CDR3: CATSDGTGTVGTEAFF
DNA: TGTGCCACCAGTGATGGAACCGGGACAGTAGGGACTGAAGCTTTCTTT

J: TRBJ2-1
V: TRBV19
size: .
D: .
CDR3: CASTTAASYNEQFF
DNA: TGTGCCAGTACTACGGCTGCCTCCTACAATGAGCAGTTCTTC

J: TRBJ1-6
V: TRBV5-4
size: few
D: TRBD1
CDR3: CASSLGDRNSPLHF
DNA: TGTGCCAGCAGCTTGGGGGACAGGAATTCACCCCTCCACTTT

J: TRBJ1-5
V: TRBV19
size: few
D: .
CDR3: CASSRPSPDRTKSNQPQHF
DNA: TGTGCCAGTAGTCGCCCTTCACCGGACAGAACTAAATCCAATCAGCCCCAGCATTTT

J: TRBJ1-6
V: TRBV5-1
size: .
D: TRBD1
CDR3: CASSSTGGGSSFPLHF
DNA: TGCGCCAGCAGCTCTACAGGGGGGGGATCGAGTTTCCCCCTCCACTTT

J: TRBJ1-1
V: TRBV7-9
size: many
D: TRBD1
CDR3: CASSEGQQNTEAFF
DNA: TGTGCCAGCAGCGAGGGACAGCAGAACACTGAAGCTTTCTTT

J: TRBJ2-7
V: TRBV7-8
size: few
D: TRBD1
CDR3: CASSSHRDRVHEQYF
DNA: TGTGCCAGCAGCTCGCACCGGGACAGGGTCCACGAGCAGTACTTC

J: TRBJ1-5
V: TRBV28
size: many
D: .
CDR3: CASSVQRHSNQPQHF
DNA: TGTGCCAGCAGCGTTCAACGACATAGCAATCAGCCCCAGCATTTT

J: TRBJ2-1
V: TRBV20-1
size: .
D: TRBD2
CDR3: CSAPPLAGEYNEQFF
DNA: TGCAGTGCTCCACCCCTAGCGGGAGAGTACAATGAGCAGTTCTTC

J: TRBJ2-5
V: TRBV11-3
size: many
D: .
CDR3: CASSYRTGGETQYF
DNA: TGTGCCAGCAGCTACCGGACGGGCGGAGAGACCCAGTACTTC

J: TRBJ2-7
V: TRBV7-9
size: many
D: .
CDR3: CASSLGWGDPQHEQYF
DNA: TGTGCCAGCAGCTTAGGATGGGGGGACCCCCAACACGAGCAGTACTTC